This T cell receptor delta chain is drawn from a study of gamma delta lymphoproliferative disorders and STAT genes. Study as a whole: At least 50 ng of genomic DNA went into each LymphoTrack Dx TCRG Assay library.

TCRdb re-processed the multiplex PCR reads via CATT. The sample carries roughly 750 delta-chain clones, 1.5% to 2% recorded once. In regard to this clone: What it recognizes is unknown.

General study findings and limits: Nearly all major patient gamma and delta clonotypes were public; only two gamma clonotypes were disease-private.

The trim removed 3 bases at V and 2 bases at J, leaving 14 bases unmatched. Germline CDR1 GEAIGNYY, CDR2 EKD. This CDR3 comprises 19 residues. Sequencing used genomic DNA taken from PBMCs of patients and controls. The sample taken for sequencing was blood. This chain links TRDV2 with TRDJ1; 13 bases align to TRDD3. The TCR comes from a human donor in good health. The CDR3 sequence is CACDSSTGGYAKNTDKLIF. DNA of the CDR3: TGTGCCTGTGACTCCAGTACTGGGGGATACGCGAAGAATACCGATAAACTCATCTTT.